The clone carrying this T cell receptor (beta chain) was counted only a few times. Germline V gene lookup returns CDR1 SQVTM and CDR2 ANQGSEA. Trimming took 6 bases from V and 8 from J; bases not matched to a gene: 5. This CDR3 is built from 12 residues. The data are from a study of naive and memory T cell subsets. An oligonucleotide containing a UMI was ligated to the 3' end of TCR cDNA. Unsorted total RNA, roughly 1 to 1000 ng, was DNase treated before reverse transcription. Four PCR rounds used nested alpha and beta constant region primers plus the SP2 primer. Blood and skin TCR RNA was reverse transcribed with alpha and beta constant primers. TCRdb used MiXCR to reprocess the 5' RACE reads, holding one entry per CDR3 protein. The sample holds about 59,000 distinct CDR3 sequences; 8% to 9% are singletons and the top ten take roughly 19%.

The chain carries TRBV29-1 and TRBJ1-2, with 11 positions matching TRBD1. This receptor was taken from a female donor in good health. For the CDR3, the DNA is TGCAGCGTGGAGGGACAGGGGGGAGGCTACACCTTC. This gives the protein CSVEGQGGGYTF.